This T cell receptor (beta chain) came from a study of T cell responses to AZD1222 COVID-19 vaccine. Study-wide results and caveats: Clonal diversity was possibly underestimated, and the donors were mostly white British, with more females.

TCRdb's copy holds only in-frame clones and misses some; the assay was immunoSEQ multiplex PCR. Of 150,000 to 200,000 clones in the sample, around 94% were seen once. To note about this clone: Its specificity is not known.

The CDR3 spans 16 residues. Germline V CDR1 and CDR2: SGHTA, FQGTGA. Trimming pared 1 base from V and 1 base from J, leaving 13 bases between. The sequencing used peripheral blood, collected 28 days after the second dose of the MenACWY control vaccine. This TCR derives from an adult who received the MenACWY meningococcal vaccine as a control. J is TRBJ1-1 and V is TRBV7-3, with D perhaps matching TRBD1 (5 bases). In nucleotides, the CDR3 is TGTGCCAGCAGCTTAAATCCGGGGCAGGGGAACACTGAAGCTTTCTTT. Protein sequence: CASSLNPGQGNTEAFF.